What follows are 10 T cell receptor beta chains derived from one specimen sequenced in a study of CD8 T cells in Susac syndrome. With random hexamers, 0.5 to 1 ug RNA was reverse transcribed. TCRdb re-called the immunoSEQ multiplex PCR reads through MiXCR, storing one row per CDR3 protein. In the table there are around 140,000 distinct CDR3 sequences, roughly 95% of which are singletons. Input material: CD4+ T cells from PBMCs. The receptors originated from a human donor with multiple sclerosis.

The CDR3 here is CASSGGSSRSQPQHF. In nucleotides, the CDR3 is TGTGCCAGCAGTGGGGGTAGTAGTAGGAGTCAGCCCCAGCATTTT. The chain is built from TRBV6-5 and TRBJ1-5; possible D gene TRBD1, 5 bases. Germline lookup yields CDR1 MNHEY and CDR2 SVGAGI. Trimming cost V 5 bases and J 6 bases, with 17 bases left between them. The CDR3 runs 15 residues.

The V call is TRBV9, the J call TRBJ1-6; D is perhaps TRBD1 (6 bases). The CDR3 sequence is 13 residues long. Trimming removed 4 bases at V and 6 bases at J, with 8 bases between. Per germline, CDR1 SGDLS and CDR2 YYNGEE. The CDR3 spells CASSRGLNSPLHF. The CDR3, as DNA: TGTGCCAGCAGCCGGGGGCTTAATTCACCCCTCCACTTT.

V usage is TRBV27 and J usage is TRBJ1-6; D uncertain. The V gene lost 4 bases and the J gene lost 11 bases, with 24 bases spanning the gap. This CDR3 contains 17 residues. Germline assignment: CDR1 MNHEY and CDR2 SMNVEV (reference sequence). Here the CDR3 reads CASSSRQIGSIQTPLHF. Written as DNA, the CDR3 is TGTGCCAGCAGTTCGAGGCAAATCGGGAGCATACAGACACCCCTCCACTTT.

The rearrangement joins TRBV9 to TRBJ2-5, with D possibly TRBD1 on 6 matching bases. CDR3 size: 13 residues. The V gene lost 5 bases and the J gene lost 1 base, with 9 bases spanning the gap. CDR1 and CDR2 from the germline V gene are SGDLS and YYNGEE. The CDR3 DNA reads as TGTGCCAGCAGTGGACAGCTCCAAGAGACCCAGTACTTC. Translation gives CASSGQLQETQYF.

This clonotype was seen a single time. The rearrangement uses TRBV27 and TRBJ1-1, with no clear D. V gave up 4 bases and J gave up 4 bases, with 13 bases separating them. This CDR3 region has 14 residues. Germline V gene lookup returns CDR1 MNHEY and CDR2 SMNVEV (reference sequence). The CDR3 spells CASSSNLRFTEAFF. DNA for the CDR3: TGTGCCAGCAGTTCCAACTTACGGTTCACTGAAGCTTTCTTT.

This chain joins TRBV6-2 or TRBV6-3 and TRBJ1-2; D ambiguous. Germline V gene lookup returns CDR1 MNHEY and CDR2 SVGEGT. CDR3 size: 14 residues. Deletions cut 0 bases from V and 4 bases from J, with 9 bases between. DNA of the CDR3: TGTGCCAGCAGTTACTCTGCGGCGGGCTATGGCTACACCTTC. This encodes CASSYSAAGYGYTF.

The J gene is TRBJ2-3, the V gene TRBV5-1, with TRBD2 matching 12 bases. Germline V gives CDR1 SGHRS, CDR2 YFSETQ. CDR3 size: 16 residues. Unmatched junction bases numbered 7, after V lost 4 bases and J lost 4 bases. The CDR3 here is CASSQRLAGDSDTQYF. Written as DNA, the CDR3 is TGCGCCAGCAGCCAGCGACTAGCGGGGGATTCAGATACGCAGTATTTT.

CDR3 in DNA: TGTGCCAGCATGGGACAGGCCGGGGCCAACGTCCTGACTTTC. Protein product: CASMGQAGANVLTF. The chain combines TRBV2 with TRBJ2-6; 8 bases map to TRBD1. V lost 7 bases to trimming and J lost 4 bases; unmatched junction nucleotides: 3. Germline values: CDR1 SNHLY, CDR2 FYNNEI. The CDR3 loop spans 14 amino acids.

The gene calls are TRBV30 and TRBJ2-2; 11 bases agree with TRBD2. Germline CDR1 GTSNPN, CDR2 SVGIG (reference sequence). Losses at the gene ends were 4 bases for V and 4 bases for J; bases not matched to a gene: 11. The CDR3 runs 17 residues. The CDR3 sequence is CAWTAGSTSGATGELFF. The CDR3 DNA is TGTGCCTGGACCGCAGGGTCGACTAGCGGGGCCACCGGGGAGCTGTTTTTT.

The CDR3 reads CAWSVGVGAFSYNSPLHF. The CDR3 bases are TGTGCCTGGAGTGTAGGCGTGGGGGCATTCTCCTATAATTCACCCCTCCACTTT. The chain has TRBV30 and TRBJ1-6, with a possible D match to TRBD1 (6 bases). CDR1 is GTSNPN and CDR2 is SVGIG in the germline V gene (reference sequence). V was trimmed by 0 bases and J by 0 bases, leaving 15 bases between them. This CDR3 is built from 18 residues.